These T cell receptor beta chains were read from a single sample in a study of radiation and T cells in renal cell carcinoma. Profiling relied on immunoSEQ multiplex PCR, and the TCRdb table lists in-frame clones only, not all of them. The data contain about 130,000 clones, 80% to 85% of them singletons. The sequencing used blood, collected from a patient whose treatment included radiotherapy and nephrectomy. These TCRs come from a woman aged 60-75 years with renal cell carcinoma. The CDR3 runs from the conserved cysteine through the conserved F or W. Each record gives: V gene, J gene, D gene, CDR3 length, CDR3 protein. The D gene is left open where the match is weak.

>TRBV7-9|TRBJ1-1|-|13
CASSSYIGTEAFF
>TRBV6-5|TRBJ2-7|TRBD1|15
CATAKPGQGDAEQYF
>TRBV7-9|TRBJ2-7|TRBD2|18
CASSLAMTSGGSSYEQYF
>TRBV27|TRBJ1-4|-|18
CASSFNPLRGIQNEKLFF
>TRBV25-1|TRBJ2-1|-|13
CASSPVNYNEQFF
>TRBV2|TRBJ2-5|-|15
CASSEGVGYQETQYF
>TRBV7-2|TRBJ2-7|TRBD1|15
CASSTGQGAFYEQYF
>TRBV19|TRBJ1-2|-|13
CATRGATNYGYTF
>TRBV6-5|TRBJ1-5|-|14
CASSYSTGPWPQHF
>TRBV7-2|TRBJ2-1|TRBD1|16
CASSPQTGGQNNEQFF
>TRBV6-1|TRBJ1-5|-|12
CASSVPGQPQHF
>TRBV10-2|TRBJ2-4|-|17
CASSELRVLSAKNIQYF
>TRBV4-3|TRBJ2-3|-|19
CASSQEGWYGTQGTDTQYF
>TRBV7-2|TRBJ2-1|-|15
CASNPRTGSYNEQFF
>TRBV9|TRBJ1-1|-|13
CASTSGRDTEAFF
>TRBV19|TRBJ1-4|TRBD1|14
CASSRQGREEKLFF
>TRBV11-2|TRBJ2-2|-|17
CASSSPSGQPSTGELFF
>TRBV6-5|TRBJ2-1|-|15
CASSYTGSSYNEQFF
>TRBV7-9|TRBJ2-1|-|16
CASSTFTGQSYNEQFF
>TRBV4-1|TRBJ2-7|TRBD1|16
CASSRLTGEPPYEQYF
>TRBV27|TRBJ1-1|TRBD1|15
CASSAMTGKNTEAFF
>TRBV29-1|TRBJ1-2|-|10
CSVDSYGYTF
>TRBV5-1|TRBJ2-1|-|14
CASSFIIQGNEQFF